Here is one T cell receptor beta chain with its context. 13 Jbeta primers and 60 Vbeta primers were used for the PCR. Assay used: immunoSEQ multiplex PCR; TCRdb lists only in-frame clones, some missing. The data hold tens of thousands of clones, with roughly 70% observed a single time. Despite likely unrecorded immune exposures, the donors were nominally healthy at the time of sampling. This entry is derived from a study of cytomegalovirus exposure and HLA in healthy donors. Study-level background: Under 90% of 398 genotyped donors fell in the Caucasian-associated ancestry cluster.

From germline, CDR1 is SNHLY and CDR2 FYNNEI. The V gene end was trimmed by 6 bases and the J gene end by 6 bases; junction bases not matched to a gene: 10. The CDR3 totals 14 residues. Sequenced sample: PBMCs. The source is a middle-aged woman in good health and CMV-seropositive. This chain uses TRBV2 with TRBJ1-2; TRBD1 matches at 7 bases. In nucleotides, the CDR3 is TGTGCCAGCAGGGCGGGACAGCCTGTCCATGGCTACACCTTC. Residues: CASRAGQPVHGYTF.